Sequencing of this T cell receptor (beta chain) was carried out in a study of T cells after yellow fever vaccination. Study-wide findings and caveats: Clones from primary vaccination mostly reappeared after the booster (96% CD4, approximately 86% CD8). It was the secondary response that reached its peak faster, day 5 versus 15, but it was weaker.

Via MiXCR, TCRdb re-called the 5' RACE reads, giving one row per CDR3 protein. Counted here are some 400,000 distinct CDR3 sequences, roughly 6.2% occurring once; the ten biggest clones make up approximately 15%. From germline, CDR1 is SGHTA and CDR2 FQGNSA. The CDR3 loop spans 15 amino acids. In this sample, this clonotype turned up many times. Its antigen is undetermined. The junction departs from the called germline gene at one end, perhaps through a read error. The chain uses TRBV7-2 and TRBJ1-3; D perhaps matches TRBD1 (5 bases). Sequenced here: PBMCs, sampled 5 days after the yellow fever booster vaccination. This receptor was obtained from a man between 25 and 39 years old who received the YFV17D yellow fever vaccine. CDR3 sequence: CASSLAWGSGNTIYF. The CDR3 nucleotides read TGTGCCAGCAGCCTGGCGTGGGGCTCTGGGAACACCATATATTTT.